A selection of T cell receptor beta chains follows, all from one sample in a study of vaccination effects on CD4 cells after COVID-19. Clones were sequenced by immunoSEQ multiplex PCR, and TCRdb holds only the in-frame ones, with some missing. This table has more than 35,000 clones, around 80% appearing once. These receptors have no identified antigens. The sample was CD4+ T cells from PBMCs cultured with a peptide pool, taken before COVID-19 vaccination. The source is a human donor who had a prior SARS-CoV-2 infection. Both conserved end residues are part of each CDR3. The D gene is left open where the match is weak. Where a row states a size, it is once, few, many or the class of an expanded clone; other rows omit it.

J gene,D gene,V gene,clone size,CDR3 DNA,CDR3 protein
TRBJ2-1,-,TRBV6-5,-,TGTGCCAGCAATTCTGACAGTTTAATCAATGAGCAGTTCTTC,CASNSDSLINEQFF
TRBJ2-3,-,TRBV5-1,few,TGCGCCAGCAGCTTGGGGCCGTCTCGGGGCACAGATACGCAGTATTTT,CASSLGPSRGTDTQYF
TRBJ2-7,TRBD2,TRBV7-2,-,TGTGCCAGCAGATTAACCCCAGCGGGAGGAGGGGAGCAGTACTTC,CASRLTPAGGGEQYF
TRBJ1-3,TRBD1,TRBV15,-,TGTGCCACCAGCACCGGGACAGGGGGAAACACCATATATTTT,CATSTGTGGNTIYF
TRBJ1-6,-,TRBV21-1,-,TGTGCCGGCGAATTGGCAGGGGTTAGTTCTTCACCCCTCCACTTT,CAGELAGVSSSPLHF
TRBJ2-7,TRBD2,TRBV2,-,TGTGCCAGCACCGCCGAGCGGGAGGGCCTGGACGAGCAGTACTTC,CASTAEREGLDEQYF
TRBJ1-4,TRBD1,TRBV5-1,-,TGCGCCAGCAGCGATACCAGGGGGATAGGGGAAAAACTGTTTTTT,CASSDTRGIGEKLFF
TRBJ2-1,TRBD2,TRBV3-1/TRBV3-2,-,TGTGCCAGCAGCCTCATAGCGGGGGGCTCCTACAATGAGCAGTTCTTC,CASSLIAGGSYNEQFF
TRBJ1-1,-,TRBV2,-,TGTGCCAGCATTGTTGGGGTTGCGGACACTGAAGCTTTCTTT,CASIVGVADTEAFF
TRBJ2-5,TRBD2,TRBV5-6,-,TGTGCCAGCAGCTTGATGGGAGGGCGCCAAGAGACCCAGTACTTC,CASSLMGGRQETQYF
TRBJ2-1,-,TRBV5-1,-,TGCGCCAGCAGCTTGGCGGGAAGCGGCTCCTACAATGAGCAGTTCTTC,CASSLAGSGSYNEQFF
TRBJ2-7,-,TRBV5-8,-,TGTGCCAGCAGCTTGGGACCGCGGGACGAGCAGTACTTC,CASSLGPRDEQYF
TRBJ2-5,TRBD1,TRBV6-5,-,TGTGCCAGCGGGGCCACAGGGGGTCGGGAGACCCAGTACTTC,CASGATGGRETQYF
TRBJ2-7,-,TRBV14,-,TGTGCCAGCAGCCAAGAGTTCCGAAGAGACCCGTACTTC,CASSQEFRRDPYF
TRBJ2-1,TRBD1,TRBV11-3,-,TGTGCCAGCAGCTTACAGGGGGTAATCTACAATGAGCAGTTCTTC,CASSLQGVIYNEQFF
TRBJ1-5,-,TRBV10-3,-,TGTGCCATCAGTGAGTCCCCCGCCCGATCCCACCGGCATTTT,CAISESPARSHRHF
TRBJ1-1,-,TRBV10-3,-,TGTGCCATCAGTGTCGACGGAAACACTGAAGCTTTCTTT,CAISVDGNTEAFF
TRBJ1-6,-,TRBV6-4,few,TGTGCCAGCAGTGCCCGCAGATCCCCTCCTGACCCACCCCTCCACTTT,CASSARRSPPDPPLHF
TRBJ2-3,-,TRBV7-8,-,TGTGCCAGCAGCCGAGCAGGGGCCCGGGATACGCAGTATTTT,CASSRAGARDTQYF
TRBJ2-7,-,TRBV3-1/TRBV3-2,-,TGTGCCAGCAGCCTAGGGCAGTCGTACTACGAGCAGTACTTC,CASSLGQSYYEQYF
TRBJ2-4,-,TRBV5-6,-,TGTGCCAGCAGCTTGTTTATGAACAGTTTCGAACTAGCCAAAAACATTCAGTACTTC,CASSLFMNSFELAKNIQYF
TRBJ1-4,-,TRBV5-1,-,TGCGCCAGCAGCTTGGCCCTGGGGAATGAAAAACTGTTTTTT,CASSLALGNEKLFF